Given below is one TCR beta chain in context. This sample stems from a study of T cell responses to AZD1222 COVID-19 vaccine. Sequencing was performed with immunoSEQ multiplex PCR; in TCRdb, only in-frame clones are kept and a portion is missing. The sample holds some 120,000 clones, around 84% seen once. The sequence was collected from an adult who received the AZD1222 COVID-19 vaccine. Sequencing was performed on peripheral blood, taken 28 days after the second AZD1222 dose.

CDR3 residues: CASSSPAETNTEAFF. For the CDR3, the DNA is TGTGCCAGCAGTTCCCCAGCAGAGACGAACACTGAAGCTTTCTTT. The chain couples TRBV5-4 to TRBJ1-1; D remains ambiguous. V was clipped by 5 bases and J by 1 base, with 15 bases between them. This CDR3 is built from 15 residues. The germline V gene encodes CDR1 SGHNT and CDR2 YYREEE (reference sequence). Drawing the rest from reference TRBV5-4 and TRBJ1-1, the complete variable domain is ETGVTQSPTHLIKTRGQQVTLRCSSQSGHNTVSWYQQALGQGPQFIFQYYREEENGRGNFPPRFSGLQFPNYSSELNVNALELDDSALYLCASSSPAETNTEAFFGQGTRLTVV.